These T cell receptor beta chains were read from a single sample in a study of T cells of healthy individuals. Via MiXCR, TCRdb re-called the 5' RACE reads, giving one row per CDR3 protein. The data contain over 95,000 distinct CDR3 sequences, approximately 16% of them singletons. Source of these receptors: a human donor in good health. Each CDR3 is given with its conserved first and last residue. D genes are given only for firm matches. Clone size is stated in some rows and not others, as once, few, many or a class when expanded.

TRBJ2-2 | NA | TRBV4-1 | NA | CASSQGSGGNTGELFF | TGCGCCAGCAGCCAAGGAAGTGGGGGGAACACCGGGGAGCTGTTTTTT
TRBJ1-1 | many | TRBV5-1 | NA | CASSFRGGRKNTEAFF | TGCGCCAGCAGCTTTCGCGGGGGGCGTAAGAACACTGAAGCTTTCTTT
TRBJ2-7 | NA | TRBV28 | NA | CASRTPLEQYF | TGTGCCAGCAGAACCCCTCTTGAGCAGTACTTC
TRBJ2-1 | few | TRBV29-1 | TRBD1 | CSARQGADNEQFF | TGCAGCGCAAGACAGGGGGCGGACAATGAGCAGTTCTTC
TRBJ1-2 | many | TRBV6-5 | TRBD1 | CASSYFRGHGYTF | TGTGCCAGCAGTTACTTCAGGGGGCATGGCTACACCTTC
TRBJ1-2 | few | TRBV6-6 | NA | CASSYSTEFGGYTF | TGTGCCAGCAGTTACTCAACAGAATTTGGTGGCTACACCTTC
TRBJ1-6 | few | TRBV4-2 | NA | CASRSQGKSPLHF | TGTGCCAGCAGATCGCAGGGAAAATCACCCCTCCACTTT
TRBJ1-2 | few | TRBV28 | NA | CASSLTGPNYGYTF | TGTGCCAGCAGTTTAACAGGGCCTAACTATGGCTACACCTTC
TRBJ2-1 | NA | TRBV9 | NA | CASSIQDNEQFF | TGTGCCAGCAGTATCCAGGACAATGAGCAGTTCTTC
TRBJ2-3 | many | TRBV29-1 | NA | CSVDGEGTDTQYF | TGCAGCGTTGACGGGGAGGGCACAGATACGCAGTATTTT
TRBJ2-3 | few | TRBV28 | TRBD2 | CASTLLAGEKTDTQYF | TGTGCCAGCACCTTACTAGCGGGGGAAAAGACAGATACGCAGTATTTT
TRBJ2-5 | few | TRBV2 | TRBD1 | CASTGQGQETQYF | TGTGCCAGCACGGGACAGGGCCAAGAGACCCAGTACTTC
TRBJ2-1 | many | TRBV4-3 | TRBD1 | CASSQDKRGRGRVEQFF | TGCGCCAGCAGCCAAGATAAACGAGGCAGGGGGCGAGTTGAGCAGTTCTTC
TRBJ2-2 | NA | TRBV7-2 | NA | CASSLVVNGELFF | TGTGCCAGCAGCTTAGTGGTAAACGGGGAGCTGTTTTTT
TRBJ2-7 | NA | TRBV4-3 | NA | CASSQVGDGLEQYF | TGCGCCAGCAGCCAGGTGGGAGATGGCCTCGAGCAGTACTTC
TRBJ2-1 | NA | TRBV6-5 | TRBD1 | CASSFRRGQNEQFF | TGTGCCAGCAGTTTCCGTAGGGGGCAGAATGAGCAGTTCTTC
TRBJ2-4 | few | TRBV20-1 | TRBD2 | CSAPSGAGGNIQYF | TGCAGTGCTCCTTCAGGAGCGGGAGGAAACATTCAGTACTTC
TRBJ2-2 | NA | TRBV10-3 | NA | CAISELQPPTGELFF | TGTGCCATCAGTGAGTTGCAGCCACCGACCGGGGAGCTGTTTTTT
TRBJ1-4 | many | TRBV12-3/TRBV12-4 | NA | CASSRESLRTLYNEKLFF | TGTGCCAGCAGTCGGGAATCGCTCCGAACCCTTTATAATGAAAAACTGTTTTTT
TRBJ2-7 | NA | TRBV11-2 | NA | CASSPGQFAYEQYF | TGTGCCAGCAGCCCCGGACAGTTTGCCTACGAGCAGTACTTC
TRBJ2-5 | many | TRBV7-2 | TRBD2 | CASSPRRLAVPNVETQYF | TGTGCCAGCAGTCCCAGGAGACTAGCGGTTCCGAATGTGGAGACCCAGTACTTC
TRBJ1-1 | many | TRBV12-3/TRBV12-4 | NA | CASSLKLGTEAFF | TGTGCCAGCAGTTTAAAACTCGGCACTGAAGCTTTCTTT
TRBJ1-5 | NA | TRBV28 | NA | CASSFQSGNQPQHF | TGTGCCAGCAGTTTCCAGTCAGGTAATCAGCCCCAGCATTTT
TRBJ2-1 | once | TRBV5-4 | NA | CASSPTRVKGAMGEQFF | TGTGCCAGCAGCCCGACCCGCGTCAAGGGAGCAATGGGTGAGCAGTTCTTC
TRBJ1-6 | few | TRBV20-1 | NA | CSASGTGNSPLHF | TGCAGTGCTAGTGGCACAGGGAATTCACCCCTCCACTTT
TRBJ2-3 | few | TRBV6-1 | NA | CASSEQDVRLGGTQYF | TGTGCCAGCAGTGAACAGGACGTCAGATTGGGGGGAACGCAGTATTTT
TRBJ2-7 | NA | TRBV4-2 | TRBD1 | CASSQGVNGQAAYEQYF | TGTGCCAGCAGCCAAGGGGTTAATGGACAGGCTGCCTACGAGCAGTACTTC
TRBJ2-1 | NA | TRBV7-3 | NA | CASSSSGLQFF | TGTGCCAGCAGCTCATCGGGACTTCAGTTCTTC
TRBJ2-7 | few | TRBV4-1 | NA | CASSQDFGHDPSLVDEQYF | TGCGCCAGCAGCCAAGATTTTGGGCACGACCCGTCTCTTGTCGACGAGCAGTACTTC
TRBJ2-2 | few | TRBV28 | TRBD1 | CASSLIGTAPNTGELFF | TGTGCCAGCAGTTTAATCGGGACAGCGCCGAACACCGGGGAGCTGTTTTTT
TRBJ2-1 | few | TRBV11-2 | NA | CASSLEGGPWNEQFF | TGTGCCAGCAGCTTAGAGGGGGGGCCGTGGAATGAGCAGTTCTTC
TRBJ2-7 | few | TRBV28 | NA | CASSLLQSSSYEQYF | TGTGCCAGCAGTTTACTCCAGTCGAGCTCCTACGAGCAGTACTTC
TRBJ2-5 | few | TRBV29-1 | NA | CSVEGERPGETQYF | TGCAGCGTTGAAGGGGAGAGACCTGGGGAGACCCAGTACTTC
TRBJ2-2 | NA | TRBV23-1 | TRBD2 | CASSHPSGSSSTGELFF | TGCGCCAGCAGTCACCCTAGCGGGAGTTCGAGCACCGGGGAGCTGTTTTTT
TRBJ1-3 | few | TRBV29-1 | TRBD1 | CSVQWTGEFEGNTIYF | TGCAGCGTCCAGTGGACAGGGGAATTCGAGGGAAACACCATATATTTT
TRBJ2-3 | few | TRBV6-2/TRBV6-3 | TRBD2 | CASGYSRGSTDTQYF | TGTGCCAGCGGTTACTCGCGGGGGTCCACAGATACGCAGTATTTT
TRBJ1-4 | few | TRBV3-1 | NA | CASSPGPRDEKLFF | TGTGCCAGCAGCCCGGGACCACGGGATGAAAAACTGTTTTTT
TRBJ2-2 | few | TRBV3-1 | NA | CASSQDLIGELFF | TGTGCCAGCAGCCAAGATCTCATCGGGGAGCTGTTTTTT
TRBJ2-4 | NA | TRBV29-1 | TRBD2 | CSVPLTSANKNIQYF | TGCAGCGTACCTCTGACTAGCGCAAACAAAAACATTCAGTACTTC
TRBJ2-1 | NA | TRBV28 | NA | CASRSGGYNEQFF | TGTGCCAGCCGTAGCGGAGGCTACAATGAGCAGTTCTTC
TRBJ2-6 | many | TRBV9 | NA | CASSASGGVLTF | TGTGCCAGCAGCGCTTCTGGGGGCGTCCTGACTTTC
TRBJ1-5 | NA | TRBV7-8 | TRBD1 | CASSSDRGQPQHF | TGTGCCAGCAGCTCGGACAGGGGCCAGCCCCAGCATTTT
TRBJ1-3 | NA | TRBV6-2/TRBV6-3 | NA | CASSYSSPGNTIYF | TGTGCCAGCAGTTACTCTTCACCTGGAAACACCATATATTTT
TRBJ2-7 | many | TRBV20-1 | TRBD2 | CSASLKAGGPYEQYF | TGCAGTGCTAGCTTAAAAGCGGGAGGGCCCTACGAGCAGTACTTC
TRBJ2-3 | NA | TRBV28 | NA | CASSFQGGPSTDTQYF | TGTGCCAGCAGTTTCCAGGGGGGTCCTAGCACAGATACGCAGTATTTT
TRBJ1-2 | NA | TRBV7-2 | NA | CASSSGGGVGGYTF | TGTGCCAGCAGCTCAGGCGGGGGGGTTGGAGGCTACACCTTC
TRBJ2-7 | many | TRBV7-2 | TRBD1 | CASTYRTGNTPYEQYF | TGTGCCAGCACCTACCGGACAGGGAATACCCCCTACGAGCAGTACTTC